This TCR beta chain came from a study of T cells in localized non-small cell lung cancer. Study observations and caveats: Detection in adjacent lung was observed for a median about 50 of the top 100 tumor clones. Only one tumor region went through sequencing, so heterogeneity may still be there. Of the tissues analyzed, uninvolved adjacent lung showed maximal T cell clonality, greater than tumor.

About this clone itself: No antigen is known for it.

Method: immunoSEQ multiplex PCR; TCRdb's copy keeps in-frame clones and lacks some. The sample lists around 64,000 clones, about nine tenths occurring once. Germline V lookup: CDR1 GTSNPN, CDR2 SVGIG (reference sequence). Trimming pared 3 bases from V and 6 bases from J, leaving 6 bases between. This CDR3 spans 11 amino acids. The sequences come from peripheral blood, collected before any cancer treatment. V is TRBV30 and J is TRBJ2-1; D unclear. This clonotype was obtained from a man aged 40-75 years with stage I lung adenocarcinoma. CDR3 sequence reads: CAWSRRNEQFF. The DNA of the CDR3 is TGTGCCTGGAGCAGGCGCAATGAGCAGTTCTTC.